The entry below gives a single T cell receptor (beta chain) sequence along with its context. The germline V gene has CDR1 ENHRY and CDR2 SYGVKD. V lost 0 bases to trimming and J lost 0 bases, with 11 bases between them. This CDR3 comprises 16 residues. Authors of the study amplified TCR beta CDR3 regions from RNA transcripts. First-round RT-PCR targeting the TCR CDR3 was performed with the HTBI primer set. One entry per CDR3 protein, called by TCRdb with MiXCR from the multiplex PCR reads. The sample includes about 660,000 distinct CDR3 sequences, 45% of them seen just once. This sample was taken from a study of T cells in Graves' hyperthyroidism and ophthalmopathy. Diagnoses rested on clinical symptoms, serum thyroxine and TRAb, thyroid ultrasound and orbital computed tomography.

The sequenced sample was peripheral blood or thyroid tissue (not recorded which). J is TRBJ1-2 and V is TRBV10-3; the D gene is possibly TRBD1 (5 bases). The sequence was obtained from an adult man with Graves' disease, either hyperthyroidism or ophthalmopathy (not recorded which). The CDR3 DNA sequence: TGTGCCATCAGTGAGTCCGTTGACAGCGCTAACTATGGCTACACCTTC. It encodes CAISESVDSANYGYTF.